Listed below are T cell receptor beta chains from one sample, sequenced in a study of blood T cell repertoires in COVID-19. Sequencing was performed with immunoSEQ multiplex PCR; in TCRdb, only in-frame clones are kept and a portion is missing. The data hold more than 300,000 clones, with approximately 91% observed a single time. The sequenced material came from PBMCs or T cells enriched from blood (not recorded which). These receptor sequences come from a woman between 25 and 40 years old who had been exposed to COVID-19. The CDR3 runs from the conserved cysteine through the conserved F or W. The D gene is left open where the match is weak. For some rows the clone size is stated as once, few or many, or as a class when expanded; others skip it.

V gene	J gene	clone size	D gene	CDR3 protein	CDR3 DNA
TRBV7-9	TRBJ2-2	.	.	CASSPRTTGRAGELFF	TGTGCCAGCAGCCCACGGACTACCGGAAGGGCCGGGGAGCTGTTTTTT
TRBV4-1	TRBJ1-2	.	.	CASSQAFSYGYTF	TGCGCCAGCAGCCAAGCCTTCAGCTATGGCTACACCTTC
TRBV29-1	TRBJ1-1	.	.	CSVVGNTEAFF	TGCAGCGTTGTCGGGAACACTGAAGCTTTCTTT
TRBV28	TRBJ1-2	.	.	CASSTTPGGGRVVYGYTF	TGTGCCAGCAGTACAACACCCGGGGGGGGTAGGGTGGTCTATGGCTACACCTTC
TRBV6-5	TRBJ2-2	.	.	CASNLAGELFF	TGTGCCAGCAATCTCGCCGGGGAGCTGTTTTTT
TRBV12-3/TRBV12-4	TRBJ2-7	.	.	CASTGRATYEQYF	TGTGCCAGCACTGGCAGGGCTACCTACGAGCAGTACTTC
TRBV4-2	TRBJ1-2	.	.	CASSQDPGYGYTF	TGTGCCAGCAGCCAAGATCCGGGCTATGGCTACACCTTC
TRBV2	TRBJ1-5	.	.	CASSEYGTMGNQPQHF	TGTGCCAGCAGTGAGTATGGGACAATGGGCAATCAGCCCCAGCATTTT
TRBV25-1	TRBJ1-1	once	.	CASSDPLAGVPEAFF	TGTGCCAGCAGTGACCCCCTCGCAGGGGTCCCTGAAGCTTTCTTT
TRBV4-2	TRBJ2-1	.	TRBD2	CASSQTTSGGEQFF	TGTGCCAGCAGCCAAACCACTAGCGGGGGTGAGCAGTTCTTC
TRBV10-2	TRBJ1-2	.	.	CASRLIPGDRYGYTF	TGCGCCAGCAGACTCATTCCAGGGGACCGATATGGCTACACCTTC
TRBV7-9	TRBJ1-2	.	.	CASSPNLPRRIHGYTF	TGTGCCAGCAGCCCCAACCTTCCCCGGAGGATTCATGGCTACACCTTC
TRBV6-5	TRBJ1-1	.	.	CASSYSRRGEAFF	TGTGCCAGCAGTTACTCAAGGAGGGGCGAAGCTTTCTTT
TRBV7-9	TRBJ2-7	once	TRBD1	CASSFGQAHEQYF	TGTGCCAGCAGCTTCGGACAGGCCCACGAGCAGTACTTC
TRBV24-1	TRBJ2-3	.	.	CATSDPGLSDTQYF	TGTGCCACCAGTGACCCGGGACTTTCAGATACGCAGTATTTT
TRBV25-1	TRBJ1-4	.	.	CASSESRTAFNEKLFF	TGTGCCAGCAGTGAAAGTCGGACAGCCTTCAATGAAAAACTGTTTTTT
TRBV18	TRBJ2-3	.	TRBD2	CASSPSDWGGNTDTQYF	TGTGCCAGCTCACCATCCGACTGGGGGGGGAACACAGATACGCAGTATTTT
TRBV6-5	TRBJ1-2	.	.	CASKRVDYGYTF	TGTGCCAGTAAACGGGTCGACTATGGCTACACCTTC
TRBV5-1	TRBJ1-2	.	.	CASSLAAGSDYGYTF	TGCGCCAGCAGCTTGGCCGCGGGTTCCGACTATGGCTACACCTTC
TRBV2	TRBJ1-4	.	TRBD1	CASRVPDRGSTSNEKLFF	TGTGCCAGCAGGGTCCCGGACAGGGGCAGTACCTCGAATGAAAAACTGTTTTTT
TRBV28	TRBJ2-5	.	TRBD2	CASSLAGTSGGATQYF	TGTGCCAGCAGTTTAGCCGGGACTAGCGGGGGAGCGACCCAGTACTTC
TRBV2	TRBJ1-2	.	.	CASSLRLNYGYTF	TGTGCCAGCAGTTTGCGACTTAACTATGGCTACACCTTC
TRBV7-2	TRBJ2-5	once	.	CASSFRGGASETQYF	TGTGCCAGCAGCTTTAGGGGGGGGGCCTCTGAGACCCAGTACTTC
TRBV10-3	TRBJ2-1	.	TRBD2	CAISERASGAYNEQFF	TGTGCCATCAGTGAGAGGGCTAGCGGGGCCTACAATGAGCAGTTCTTC
TRBV5-1	TRBJ1-2	.	.	CASSSQQGRGGNGYTF	TGCGCCAGCAGCTCCCAACAGGGTAGGGGCGGTAATGGCTACACCTTC
TRBV24-1	TRBJ1-2	.	.	CATSDLGGAGQRNGYTF	TGTGCCACCAGTGATTTGGGTGGGGCAGGGCAGAGAAACGGCTACACCTTC
TRBV27	TRBJ1-1	.	.	CASSLGAYTEAFF	TGTGCCAGCAGTTTGGGGGCGTACACTGAAGCTTTCTTT
TRBV20-1	TRBJ2-7	.	TRBD2	CSASLAGGSSSYEQYF	TGCAGTGCTAGTTTGGCGGGGGGGAGTTCTTCCTACGAGCAGTACTTC
TRBV11-2	TRBJ2-3	.	TRBD2	CASSFLTSGYTDTQYF	TGTGCCAGCAGCTTTCTGACTAGCGGGTACACAGATACGCAGTATTTT
TRBV14	TRBJ2-3	.	TRBD2	CASSHYRGSGGGDTQYF	TGTGCCAGCAGCCATTACCGAGGCTCGGGGGGTGGAGATACGCAGTATTTT
TRBV19	TRBJ2-5	.	TRBD2	CASSIATSGGQETQYF	TGTGCCAGTAGTATAGCGACTAGCGGGGGACAAGAGACCCAGTACTTC
TRBV7-9	TRBJ1-1	once	.	CASSLRTVNTEAFF	TGTGCCAGCAGCCTCCGGACAGTGAACACTGAAGCTTTCTTT
TRBV9	TRBJ2-7	.	.	CASSVRRGGTEQYF	TGTGCCAGCAGCGTGCGGCGAGGGGGAACCGAGCAGTACTTC
TRBV7-9	TRBJ2-1	.	.	CASSLRKQATRMHEQFF	TGTGCCAGCAGCTTACGGAAACAGGCTACTCGAATGCATGAGCAGTTCTTC
TRBV5-1	TRBJ2-3	.	.	CASSHTRQVMADTQYF	TGCGCCAGCAGTCATACCCGACAGGTCATGGCGGATACGCAGTATTTT
TRBV6-4	TRBJ2-5	.	TRBD2	CASQKSVLAGAGETQYF	TGTGCCAGTCAGAAGAGCGTGCTAGCGGGGGCCGGAGAGACCCAGTACTTC
TRBV7-8	TRBJ1-2	.	TRBD1	CASSLGIRGPANYGYTF	TGTGCCAGCAGCTTAGGAATTAGGGGGCCGGCTAACTATGGCTACACCTTC
TRBV28	TRBJ1-1	.	TRBD1	CASTYLGQGVLNTEAFF	TGTGCCAGCACCTACTTGGGACAGGGGGTCTTGAACACTGAAGCTTTCTTT
TRBV3-1/TRBV3-2	TRBJ1-2	few	.	CASSQGRGWYGYTF	TGTGCCAGCAGCCAAGGGCGGGGCTGGTATGGCTACACCTTC
TRBV28	TRBJ1-2	.	.	CASSARQWGYTF	TGTGCCAGCAGTGCACGACAGTGGGGCTACACCTTC
TRBV3-1/TRBV3-2	TRBJ1-6	.	.	CASSQGGGRVSPLHF	TGTGCCAGCAGCCAAGGGGGCGGTCGGGTTTCACCCCTCCACTTT
TRBV6-2/TRBV6-3	TRBJ2-6	.	TRBD2	CASSRGAGANVLTF	TGTGCCAGCAGTCGGGGGGCTGGGGCCAACGTCCTGACTTTC
TRBV24-1	TRBJ1-2	.	TRBD1	CATHNGQGQNGYTF	TGTGCCACCCACAACGGACAGGGCCAGAATGGCTACACCTTC
TRBV7-8	TRBJ2-4	once	.	CASSLLVPGVLGDIQYF	TGTGCCAGCAGCTTATTAGTCCCGGGGGTGTTGGGAGACATTCAGTACTTC
TRBV2	TRBJ2-7	.	TRBD1	CASGVPDRGLNNEQYF	TGTGCCAGCGGTGTGCCTGACAGGGGGCTTAACAACGAGCAGTACTTC
TRBV19	TRBJ2-1	.	TRBD2	CASSSPGLVSYNEQFF	TGTGCCAGTAGTTCGCCTGGACTAGTTTCATACAATGAGCAGTTCTTC
TRBV13	TRBJ1-2	once	.	CASSPGTPEGYTF	TGTGCCAGCAGCCCCGGGACACCCGAAGGCTACACCTTC
TRBV5-1	TRBJ1-6	once	.	CASRGIVQENSPLHF	TGCGCCAGCAGGGGTATAGTACAGGAAAATTCACCCCTCCACTTT
TRBV5-5	TRBJ2-2	.	.	CASSLMEGNTGELFF	TGTGCCAGCAGCCTAATGGAGGGGAACACCGGGGAGCTGTTTTTT
TRBV21-1	TRBJ1-2	.	.	CASTPARDSDANYGYTF	TGTGCCAGCACCCCAGCTAGGGACTCCGACGCTAACTATGGCTACACCTTC
TRBV12-3/TRBV12-4	TRBJ1-2	.	.	CASSFTGNYGYTF	TGTGCCAGCAGTTTCACAGGGAACTATGGCTACACCTTC
TRBV4-3	TRBJ1-3	.	.	CASSQDLKGGNTIYF	TGCGCCAGCAGCCAAGATTTAAAGGGGGGAAACACCATATATTTT